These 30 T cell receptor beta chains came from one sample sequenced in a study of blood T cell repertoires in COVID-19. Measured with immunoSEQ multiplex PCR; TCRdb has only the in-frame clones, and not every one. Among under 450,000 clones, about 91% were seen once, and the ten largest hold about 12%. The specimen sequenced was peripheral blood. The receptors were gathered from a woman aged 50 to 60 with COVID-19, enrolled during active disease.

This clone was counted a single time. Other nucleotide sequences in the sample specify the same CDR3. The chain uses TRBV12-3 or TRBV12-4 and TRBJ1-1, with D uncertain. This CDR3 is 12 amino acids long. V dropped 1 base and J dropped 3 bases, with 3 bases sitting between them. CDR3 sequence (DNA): TGTGCCAGCAGTTTAGGAGACACTGAAGCTTTCTTT. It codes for CASSLGDTEAFF.

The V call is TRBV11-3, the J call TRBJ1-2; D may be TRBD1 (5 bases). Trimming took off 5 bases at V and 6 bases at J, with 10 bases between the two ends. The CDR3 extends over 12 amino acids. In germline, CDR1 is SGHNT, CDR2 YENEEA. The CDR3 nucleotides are TGTGCCAGCAGCCTCTCGGGGGATGGCTACACCTTC. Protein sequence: CASSLSGDGYTF.

The CDR3 here is CASSRLVETEAFF. The CDR3 DNA sequence: TGTGCCAGCAGTCGTTTGGTAGAGACTGAAGCTTTCTTT. This chain links TRBV6-5 with TRBJ1-1; unclear D gene. Germline values: CDR1 MNHEY, CDR2 SVGAGI. The CDR3 is 13 residues long. Trimming removed 5 bases at V and 5 bases at J, with 12 bases between.

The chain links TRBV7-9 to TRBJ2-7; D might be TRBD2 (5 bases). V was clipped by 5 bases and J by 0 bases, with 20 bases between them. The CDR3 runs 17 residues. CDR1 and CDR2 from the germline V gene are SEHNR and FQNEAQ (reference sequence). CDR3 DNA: TGTGCCAGCAGCCCCCACCGATGGACTGTGAGCTCCTACGAGCAGTACTTC. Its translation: CASSPHRWTVSSYEQYF.

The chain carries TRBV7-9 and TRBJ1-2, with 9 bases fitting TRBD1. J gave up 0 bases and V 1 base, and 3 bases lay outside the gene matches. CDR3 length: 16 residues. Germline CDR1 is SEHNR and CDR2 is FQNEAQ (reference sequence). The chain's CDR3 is CASSLVGDRANYGYTF. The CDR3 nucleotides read TGTGCCAGCAGCTTAGTGGGGGACAGGGCTAACTATGGCTACACCTTC. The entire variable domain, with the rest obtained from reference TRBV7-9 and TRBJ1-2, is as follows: DTGVSQNPRHKITKRGQNVTFRCDPISEHNRLYWYRQTLGQGPEFLTYFQNEAQLEKSRLLSDRFSAERPKGSFSTLEIQRTEQGDSAMYLCASSLVGDRANYGYTFGSGTRLTVV.

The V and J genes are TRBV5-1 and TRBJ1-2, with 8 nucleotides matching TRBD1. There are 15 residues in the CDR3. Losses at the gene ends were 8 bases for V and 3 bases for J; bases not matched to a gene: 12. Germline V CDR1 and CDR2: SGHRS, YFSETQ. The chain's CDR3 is CASTLNLGQDYGYTF. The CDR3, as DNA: TGCGCCAGTACTTTAAATTTGGGACAGGACTATGGCTACACCTTC.

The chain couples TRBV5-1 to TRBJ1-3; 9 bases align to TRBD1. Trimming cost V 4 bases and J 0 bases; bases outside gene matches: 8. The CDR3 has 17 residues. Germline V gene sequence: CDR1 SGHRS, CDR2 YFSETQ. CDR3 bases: TGCGCCAGCAGCATAGTACCGGGACAGGGCTCTGGAAACACCATATATTTT. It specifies CASSIVPGQGSGNTIYF.

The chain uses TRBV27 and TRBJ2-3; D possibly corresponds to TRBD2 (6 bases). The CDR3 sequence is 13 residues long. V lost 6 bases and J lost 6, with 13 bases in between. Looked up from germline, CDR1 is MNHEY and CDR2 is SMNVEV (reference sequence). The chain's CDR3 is CASRRGSIDTQYF. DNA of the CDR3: TGTGCCAGCAGACGGGGGAGCATCGATACGCAGTATTTT.

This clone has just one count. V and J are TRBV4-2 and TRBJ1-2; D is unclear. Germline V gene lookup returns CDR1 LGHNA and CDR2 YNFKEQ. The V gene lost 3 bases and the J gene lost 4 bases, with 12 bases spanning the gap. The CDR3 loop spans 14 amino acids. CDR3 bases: TGTGCCAGCAGCCAGAGCGGTTCTTTCTATGGCTACACCTTC. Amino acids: CASSQSGSFYGYTF.

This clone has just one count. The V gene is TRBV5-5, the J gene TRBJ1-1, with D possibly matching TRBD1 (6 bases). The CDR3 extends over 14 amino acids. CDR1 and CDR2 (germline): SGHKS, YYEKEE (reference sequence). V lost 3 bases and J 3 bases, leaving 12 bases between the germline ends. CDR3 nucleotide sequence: TGTGCCAGCAGCTCAGGGGCGGTCGACACTGAAGCTTTCTTT. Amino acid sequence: CASSSGAVDTEAFF.

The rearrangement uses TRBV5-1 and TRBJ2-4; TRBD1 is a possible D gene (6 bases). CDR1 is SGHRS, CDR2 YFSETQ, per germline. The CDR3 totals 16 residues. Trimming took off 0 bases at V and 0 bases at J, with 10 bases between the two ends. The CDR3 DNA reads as TGCGCCAGCAGCTTGGGGGGGCCTCTAGCCAAAAACATTCAGTACTTC. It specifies CASSLGGPLAKNIQYF.

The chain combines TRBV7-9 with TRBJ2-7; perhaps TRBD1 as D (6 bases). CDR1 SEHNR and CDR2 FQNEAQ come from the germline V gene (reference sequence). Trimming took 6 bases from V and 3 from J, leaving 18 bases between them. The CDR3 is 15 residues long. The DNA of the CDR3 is TGTGCCAGCAGTTCCGGGACACGAGAATTCTACGAGCAGTACTTC. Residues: CASSSGTREFYEQYF. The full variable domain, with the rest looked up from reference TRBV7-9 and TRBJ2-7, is DTGVSQNPRHKITKRGQNVTFRCDPISEHNRLYWYRQTLGQGPEFLTYFQNEAQLEKSRLLSDRFSAERPKGSFSTLEIQRTEQGDSAMYLCASSSGTREFYEQYFGPGTRLTVT.

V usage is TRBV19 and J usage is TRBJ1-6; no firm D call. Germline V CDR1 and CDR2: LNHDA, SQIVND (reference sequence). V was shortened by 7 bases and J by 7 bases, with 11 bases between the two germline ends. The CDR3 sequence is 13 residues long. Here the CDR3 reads CASTQWENSPLHF. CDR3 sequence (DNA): TGTGCCAGTACCCAGTGGGAGAATTCACCCCTCCACTTT.

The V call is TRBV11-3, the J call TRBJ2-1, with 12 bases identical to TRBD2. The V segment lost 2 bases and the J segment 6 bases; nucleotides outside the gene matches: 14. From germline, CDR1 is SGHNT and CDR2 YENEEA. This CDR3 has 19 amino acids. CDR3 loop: CASSLRLAGAPIESNEQFF. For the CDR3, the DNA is TGTGCCAGCAGCTTACGACTAGCGGGGGCGCCTATCGAGAGCAATGAGCAGTTCTTC.

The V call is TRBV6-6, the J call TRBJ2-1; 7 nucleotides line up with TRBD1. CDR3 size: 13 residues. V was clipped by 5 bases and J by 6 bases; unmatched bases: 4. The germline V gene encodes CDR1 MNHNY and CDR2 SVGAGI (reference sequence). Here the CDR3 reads CASSKQGPNEQFF. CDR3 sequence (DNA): TGTGCCAGCAGTAAACAGGGGCCCAATGAGCAGTTCTTC.

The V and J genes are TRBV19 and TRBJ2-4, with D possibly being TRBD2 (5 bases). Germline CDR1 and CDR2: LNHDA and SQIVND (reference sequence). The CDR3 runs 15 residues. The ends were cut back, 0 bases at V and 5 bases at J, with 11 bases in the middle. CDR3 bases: TGTGCCAGTAGTATAGATCGGGGATCGGAAAACATTCAGTACTTC. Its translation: CASSIDRGSENIQYF. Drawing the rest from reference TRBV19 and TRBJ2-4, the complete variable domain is DGGITQSPKYLFRKEGQNVTLSCEQNLNHDAMYWYRQDPGQGLRLIYYSQIVNDFQKGDIAEGYSVSREKKESFPLTVTSAQKNPTAFYLCASSIDRGSENIQYFGAGTRLSVL.

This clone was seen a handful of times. The CDR3 sequence is CSTEAFSGSGYTF. CDR3 nucleotides: TGCAGCACTGAGGCCTTCTCTGGCTCTGGCTACACCTTC. The chain has TRBV29-1 and TRBJ1-2; D not certain. Germline V gene sequence: CDR1 SQVTM, CDR2 ANQGSEA. The CDR3 consists of 13 residues. The ends were cut back, 8 bases at V and 7 bases at J, with 20 bases in the middle.

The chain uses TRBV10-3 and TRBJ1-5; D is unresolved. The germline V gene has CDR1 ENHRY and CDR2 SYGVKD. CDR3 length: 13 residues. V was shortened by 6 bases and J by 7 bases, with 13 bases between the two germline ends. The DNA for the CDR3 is TGTGCCATCAGGGGCGAAGGAGGGCAGCCCCAGCATTTT. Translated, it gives CAIRGEGGQPQHF.

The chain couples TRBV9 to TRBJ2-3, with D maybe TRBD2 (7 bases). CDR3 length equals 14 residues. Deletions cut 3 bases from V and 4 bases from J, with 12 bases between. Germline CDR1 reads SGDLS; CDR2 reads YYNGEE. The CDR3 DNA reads TGTGCCAGCAGCGGCAGGGGAGGGGCAGATACGCAGTATTTT. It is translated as CASSGRGGADTQYF. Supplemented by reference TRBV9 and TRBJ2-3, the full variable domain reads DSGVTQTPKHLITATGQRVTLRCSPRSGDLSVYWYQQSLDQGLQFLIQYYNGEERAKGNILERFSAQQFPDLHSELNLSSLELGDSALYFCASSGRGGADTQYFGPGTRLTVL.

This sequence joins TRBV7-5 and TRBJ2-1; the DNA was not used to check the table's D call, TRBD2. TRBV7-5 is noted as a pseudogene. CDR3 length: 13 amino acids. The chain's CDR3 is CARPGRENNEQFF. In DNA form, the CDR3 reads TGTGCCAGACCGGGAAGGGAGAACAATGAGCAGTTCTTC.

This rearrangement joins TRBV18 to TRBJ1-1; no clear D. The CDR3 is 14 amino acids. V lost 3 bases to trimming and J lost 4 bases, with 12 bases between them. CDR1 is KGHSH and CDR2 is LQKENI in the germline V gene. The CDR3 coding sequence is TGTGCCAGCTCACCTCTGCCCGGGGTCACTGAAGCTTTCTTT. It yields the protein CASSPLPGVTEAFF.

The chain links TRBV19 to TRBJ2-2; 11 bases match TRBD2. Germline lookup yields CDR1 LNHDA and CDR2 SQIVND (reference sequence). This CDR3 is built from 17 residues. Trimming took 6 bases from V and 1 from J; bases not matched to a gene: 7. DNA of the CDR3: TGTGCCAGTAGGAATAGCGGGGGGGCTGGGAACACCGGGGAGCTGTTTTTT. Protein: CASRNSGGAGNTGELFF. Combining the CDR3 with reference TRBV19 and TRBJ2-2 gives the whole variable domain DGGITQSPKYLFRKEGQNVTLSCEQNLNHDAMYWYRQDPGQGLRLIYYSQIVNDFQKGDIAEGYSVSREKKESFPLTVTSAQKNPTAFYLCASRNSGGAGNTGELFFGEGSRLTVL.

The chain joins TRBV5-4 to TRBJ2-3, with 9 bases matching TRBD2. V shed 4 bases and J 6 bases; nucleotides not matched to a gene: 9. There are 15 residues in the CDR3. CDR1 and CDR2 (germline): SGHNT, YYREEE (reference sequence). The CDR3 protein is CASSVPVAGDDTQYF. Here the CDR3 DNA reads TGTGCCAGCAGCGTCCCGGTAGCGGGGGATGATACGCAGTATTTT.

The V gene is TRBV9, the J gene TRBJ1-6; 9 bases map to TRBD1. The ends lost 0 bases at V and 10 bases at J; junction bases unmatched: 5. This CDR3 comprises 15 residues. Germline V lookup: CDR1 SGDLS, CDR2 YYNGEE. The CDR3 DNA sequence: TGTGCCAGCAGCGTAGTGGGACAGGGAAACTCACCCCTCCACTTT. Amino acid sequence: CASSVVGQGNSPLHF.

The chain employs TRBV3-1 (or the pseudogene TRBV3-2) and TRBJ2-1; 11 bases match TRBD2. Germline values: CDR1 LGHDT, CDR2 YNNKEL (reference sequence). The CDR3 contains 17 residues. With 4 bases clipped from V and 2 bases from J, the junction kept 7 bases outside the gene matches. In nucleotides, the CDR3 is TGTGCCAGCAGCCGTTTCGGGACTAGCGGAACCTACAATGAGCAGTTCTTC. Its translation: CASSRFGTSGTYNEQFF.

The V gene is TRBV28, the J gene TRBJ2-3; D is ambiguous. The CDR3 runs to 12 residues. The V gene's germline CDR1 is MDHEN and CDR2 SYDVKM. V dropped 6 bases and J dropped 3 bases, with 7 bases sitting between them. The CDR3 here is CASSQETDTQYF. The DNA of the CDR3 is TGTGCCAGCAGCCAGGAAACAGATACGCAGTATTTT.

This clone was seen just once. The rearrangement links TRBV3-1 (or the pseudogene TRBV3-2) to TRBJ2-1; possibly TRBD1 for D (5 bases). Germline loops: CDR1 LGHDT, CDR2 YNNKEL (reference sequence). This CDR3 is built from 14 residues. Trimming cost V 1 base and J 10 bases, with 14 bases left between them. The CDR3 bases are TGTGCCAGCAGCCAAGGATTCAGGGCGGAGGAGCAGTTCTTC. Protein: CASSQGFRAEEQFF.

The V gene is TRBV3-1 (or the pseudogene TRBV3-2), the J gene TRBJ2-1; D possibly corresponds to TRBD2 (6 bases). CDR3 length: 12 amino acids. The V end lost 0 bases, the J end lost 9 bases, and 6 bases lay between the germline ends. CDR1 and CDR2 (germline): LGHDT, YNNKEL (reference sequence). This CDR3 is CASSQDGGEQFF. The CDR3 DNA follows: TGTGCCAGCAGCCAAGACGGGGGTGAGCAGTTCTTC.

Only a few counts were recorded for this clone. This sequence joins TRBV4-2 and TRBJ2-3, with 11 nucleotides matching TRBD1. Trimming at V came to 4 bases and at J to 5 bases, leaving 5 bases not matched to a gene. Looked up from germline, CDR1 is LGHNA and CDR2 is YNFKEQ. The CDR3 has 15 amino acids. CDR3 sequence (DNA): TGTGCCAGCAGCCTGGACAGGGGGCCCCGAGATACGCAGTATTTT. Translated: CASSLDRGPRDTQYF.

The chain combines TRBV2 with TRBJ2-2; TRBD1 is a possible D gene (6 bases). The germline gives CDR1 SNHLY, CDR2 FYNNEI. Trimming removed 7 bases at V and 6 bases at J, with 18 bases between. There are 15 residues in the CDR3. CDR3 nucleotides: TGTGCCAGCACCGGACAGCCGACGGGGTCCGGGGAGCTGTTTTTT. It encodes CASTGQPTGSGELFF.